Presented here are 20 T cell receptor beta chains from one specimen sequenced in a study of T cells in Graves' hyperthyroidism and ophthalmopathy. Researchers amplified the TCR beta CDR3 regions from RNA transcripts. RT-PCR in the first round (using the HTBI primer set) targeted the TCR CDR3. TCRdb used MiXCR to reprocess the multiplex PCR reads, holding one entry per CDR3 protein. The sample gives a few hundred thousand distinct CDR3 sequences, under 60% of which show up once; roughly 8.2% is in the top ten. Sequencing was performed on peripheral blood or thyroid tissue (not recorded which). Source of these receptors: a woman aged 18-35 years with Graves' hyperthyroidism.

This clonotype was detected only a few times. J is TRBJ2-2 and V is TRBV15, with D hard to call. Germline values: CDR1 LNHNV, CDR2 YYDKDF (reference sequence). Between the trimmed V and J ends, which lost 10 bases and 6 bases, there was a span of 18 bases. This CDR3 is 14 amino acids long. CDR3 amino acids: CASSFATAAGELFF. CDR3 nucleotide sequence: TGTGCCAGCAGTTTCGCCACCGCGGCCGGGGAGCTGTTTTTT.

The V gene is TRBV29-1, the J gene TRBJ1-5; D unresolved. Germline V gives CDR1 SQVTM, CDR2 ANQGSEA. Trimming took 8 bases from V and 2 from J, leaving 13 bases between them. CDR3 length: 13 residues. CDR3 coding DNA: TGCAGCTTAGGATGGGGAGGCAATCAGCCCCAGCATTTT. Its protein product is CSLGWGGNQPQHF.

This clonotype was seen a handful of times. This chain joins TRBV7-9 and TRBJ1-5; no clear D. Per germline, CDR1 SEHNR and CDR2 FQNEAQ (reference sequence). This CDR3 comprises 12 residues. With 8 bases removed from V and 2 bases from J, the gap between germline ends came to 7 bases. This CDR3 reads CASQKRNQPQHF. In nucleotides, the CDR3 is TGTGCCAGCCAGAAACGCAATCAGCCCCAGCATTTT.

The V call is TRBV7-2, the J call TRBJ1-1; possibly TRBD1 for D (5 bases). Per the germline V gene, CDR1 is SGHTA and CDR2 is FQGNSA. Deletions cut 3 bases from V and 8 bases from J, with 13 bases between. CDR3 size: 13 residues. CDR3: CASSFRDELEAFF. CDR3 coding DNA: TGTGCCAGCAGCTTCCGGGACGAACTCGAAGCTTTCTTT.

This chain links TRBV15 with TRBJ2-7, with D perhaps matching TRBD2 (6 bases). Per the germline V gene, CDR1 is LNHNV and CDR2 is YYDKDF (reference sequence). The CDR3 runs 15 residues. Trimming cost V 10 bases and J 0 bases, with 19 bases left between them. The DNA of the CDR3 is TGTGCCAGCTCACCGGTCCTAGCGCCCTCCTACGAGCAGTACTTC. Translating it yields CASSPVLAPSYEQYF.

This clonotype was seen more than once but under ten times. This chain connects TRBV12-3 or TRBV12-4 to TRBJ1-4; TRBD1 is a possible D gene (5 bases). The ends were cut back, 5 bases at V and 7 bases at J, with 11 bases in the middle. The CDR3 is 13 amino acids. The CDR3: CASSHRRVEKLFF. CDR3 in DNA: TGTGCCAGCAGTCACAGGCGTGTTGAAAAACTGTTTTTT.

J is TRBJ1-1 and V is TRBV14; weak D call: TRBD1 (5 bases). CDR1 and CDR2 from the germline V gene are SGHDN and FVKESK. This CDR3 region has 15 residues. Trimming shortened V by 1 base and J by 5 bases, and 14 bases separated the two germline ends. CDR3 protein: CASSQVGGRWTEAFF. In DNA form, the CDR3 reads TGTGCCAGCAGCCAAGTGGGGGGGAGGTGGACTGAAGCTTTCTTT.

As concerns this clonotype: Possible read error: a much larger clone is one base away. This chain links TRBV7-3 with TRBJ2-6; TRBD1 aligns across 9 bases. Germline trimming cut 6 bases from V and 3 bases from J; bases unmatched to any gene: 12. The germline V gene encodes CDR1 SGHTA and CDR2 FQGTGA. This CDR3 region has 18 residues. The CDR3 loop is CASSDPGTGSRGANVLTF. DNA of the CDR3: TGTGCCAGCAGTGATCCCGGGACAGGGAGCCGTGGGGCCAACGTCCTGACTTTC.

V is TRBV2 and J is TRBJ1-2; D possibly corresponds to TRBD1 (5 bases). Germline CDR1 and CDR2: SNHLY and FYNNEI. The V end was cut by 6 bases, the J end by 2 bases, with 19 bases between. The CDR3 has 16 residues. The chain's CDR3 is CASSWTAGPPNYGYTF. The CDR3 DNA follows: TGTGCCAGCAGCTGGACCGCAGGGCCTCCAAACTATGGCTACACCTTC.

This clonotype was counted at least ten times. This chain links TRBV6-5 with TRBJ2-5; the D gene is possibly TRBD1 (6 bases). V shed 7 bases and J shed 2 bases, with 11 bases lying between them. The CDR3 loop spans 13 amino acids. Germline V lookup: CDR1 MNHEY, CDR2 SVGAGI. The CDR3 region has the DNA TGTGCCAGCACCCGGACAGCTCAAGAGACCCAGTACTTC. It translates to CASTRTAQETQYF.

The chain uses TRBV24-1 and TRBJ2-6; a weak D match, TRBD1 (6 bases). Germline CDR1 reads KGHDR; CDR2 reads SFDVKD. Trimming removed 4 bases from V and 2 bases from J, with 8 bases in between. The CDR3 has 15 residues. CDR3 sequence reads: CATSEPGAGANVLTF. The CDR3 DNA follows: TGTGCCACCAGTGAACCAGGGGCTGGGGCCAACGTCCTGACTTTC.

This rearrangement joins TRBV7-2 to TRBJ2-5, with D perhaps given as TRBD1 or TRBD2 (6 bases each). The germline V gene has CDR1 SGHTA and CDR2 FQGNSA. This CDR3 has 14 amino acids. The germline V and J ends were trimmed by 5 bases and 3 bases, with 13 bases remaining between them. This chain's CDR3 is CASSQGGFKETQYF. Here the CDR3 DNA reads TGTGCCAGCAGCCAAGGGGGGTTCAAAGAGACCCAGTACTTC.

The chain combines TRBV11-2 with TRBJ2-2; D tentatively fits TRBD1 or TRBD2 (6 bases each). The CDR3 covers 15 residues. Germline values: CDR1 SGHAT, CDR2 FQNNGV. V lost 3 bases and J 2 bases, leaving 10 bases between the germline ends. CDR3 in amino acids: CASSFRGRNTGELFF. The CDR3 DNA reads TGTGCCAGCAGCTTCCGGGGGCGCAACACCGGGGAGCTGTTTTTT.

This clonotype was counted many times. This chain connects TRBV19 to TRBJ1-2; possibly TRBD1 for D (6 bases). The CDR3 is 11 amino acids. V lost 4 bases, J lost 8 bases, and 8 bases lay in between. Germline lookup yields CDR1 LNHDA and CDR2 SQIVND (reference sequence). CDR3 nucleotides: TGTGCCAGTAGTACAGGGGTCGGCTACACCTTC. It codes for CASSTGVGYTF.

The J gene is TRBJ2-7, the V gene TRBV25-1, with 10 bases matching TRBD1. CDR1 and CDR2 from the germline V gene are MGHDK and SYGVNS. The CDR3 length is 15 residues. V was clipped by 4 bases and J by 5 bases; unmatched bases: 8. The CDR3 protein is CASSARDRGSHEQYF. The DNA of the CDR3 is TGTGCCAGCAGTGCTCGGGACAGGGGCAGCCACGAGCAGTACTTC.

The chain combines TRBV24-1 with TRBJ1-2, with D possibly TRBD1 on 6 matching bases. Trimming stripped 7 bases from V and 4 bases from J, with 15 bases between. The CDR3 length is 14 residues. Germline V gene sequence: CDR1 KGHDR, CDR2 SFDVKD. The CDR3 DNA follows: TGTGCCACCAGCACCGGGGGCCGATCCTATGGCTACACCTTC. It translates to CATSTGGRSYGYTF.

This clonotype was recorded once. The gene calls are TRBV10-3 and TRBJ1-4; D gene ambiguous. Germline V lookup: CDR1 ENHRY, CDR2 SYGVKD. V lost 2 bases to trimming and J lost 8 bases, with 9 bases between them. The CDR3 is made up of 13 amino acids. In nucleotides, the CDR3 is TGTGCCATCAGTGAGGGCAGCAGGGAAAAACTGTTTTTT. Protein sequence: CAISEGSREKLFF.

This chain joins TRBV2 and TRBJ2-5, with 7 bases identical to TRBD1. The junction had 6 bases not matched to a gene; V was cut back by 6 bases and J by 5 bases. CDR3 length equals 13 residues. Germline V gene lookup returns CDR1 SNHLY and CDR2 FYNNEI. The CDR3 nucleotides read TGTGCCAGCAGCCGGATACAGGGGGAGACCCAGTACTTC. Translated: CASSRIQGETQYF.

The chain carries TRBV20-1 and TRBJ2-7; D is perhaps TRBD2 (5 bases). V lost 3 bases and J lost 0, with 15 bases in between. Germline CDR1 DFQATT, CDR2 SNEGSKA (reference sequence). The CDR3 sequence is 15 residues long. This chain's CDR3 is CSASLDGESSYEQYF. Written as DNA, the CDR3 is TGCAGTGCTAGCCTCGACGGGGAAAGCTCCTACGAGCAGTACTTC.

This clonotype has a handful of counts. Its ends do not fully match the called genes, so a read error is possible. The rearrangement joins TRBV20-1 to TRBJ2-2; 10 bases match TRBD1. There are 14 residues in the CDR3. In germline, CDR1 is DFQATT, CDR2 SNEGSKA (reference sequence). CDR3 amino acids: CSARQGAKTGELFF. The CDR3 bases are TGCAGTGCTCGACAGGGGGCGAAAACCGGGGAGCTGTTTTTT.